This T cell receptor (beta chain) was captured by sequencing in a study of T cells in Graves' hyperthyroidism and ophthalmopathy. With 2 bases removed from V and 5 bases from J, the gap between germline ends came to 15 bases. The CDR3 runs 15 residues. Germline CDR1 reads MNHEY; CDR2 reads SMNVEV (reference sequence). What was amplified from RNA transcripts were TCR beta CDR3 regions. In the first-round RT-PCR of the TCR CDR3, the HTBI primer set was used. TCRdb processed the multiplex PCR reads anew with MiXCR; each CDR3 protein has one entry. The sample holds 400,000 to 600,000 distinct CDR3 sequences, about 20% seen once.

The chain employs TRBV27 and TRBJ2-5; TRBD1 is a possible D gene (5 bases). The specimen sequenced was blood. The sequence derives from a man aged 18-30 years with Graves' hyperthyroidism. CDR3 protein: CASSLIGALMETQYF. In DNA form, the CDR3 reads TGTGCCAGCAGTTTAATTGGGGCCTTGATGGAGACCCAGTACTTC.